The 10 T cell receptor beta chains listed next were all sequenced from one sample in a study of blood T cell repertoires in COVID-19. The repertoire was sequenced with immunoSEQ multiplex PCR; TCRdb's copy has only in-frame clones and lacks some. This table has under 35,000 clones, over 75% appearing once. The specimen was peripheral blood. Receptors were obtained from a man in his 70s with acute or convalescent COVID-19.

This chain uses TRBV28 with TRBJ2-7; 10 bases are a match to TRBD1. Germline V lookup: CDR1 MDHEN, CDR2 SYDVKM. This CDR3 spans 16 amino acids. Unmatched junction bases numbered 8, after V lost 4 bases and J lost 2 bases. The CDR3 sequence: CASSSARTGGAYEQYF. DNA of the CDR3: TGTGCCAGCAGTTCCGCGAGGACAGGGGGTGCCTACGAGCAGTACTTC.

V usage is TRBV28 and J usage is TRBJ2-4, with D tentatively TRBD2 (7 bases). The CDR3 runs 18 residues. Germline CDR1 is MDHEN and CDR2 is SYDVKM. V was shortened by 4 bases and J by 5 bases, with 24 bases between the two germline ends. The CDR3 region has the DNA TGTGCCAGCAGTTCCCCCTTTGGGCGGGGGACATGGGAAAACATTCAGTACTTC. It encodes CASSSPFGRGTWENIQYF.

The chain recombines TRBV28 with TRBJ2-2; 8 nucleotides agree with TRBD2. The CDR3 is 16 amino acids. The V segment lost 5 bases and the J segment 6 bases; nucleotides outside the gene matches: 11. The germline gives CDR1 MDHEN, CDR2 SYDVKM. The DNA of the CDR3 is TGTGCCAGCAGTAGAACTAGCGGTCTGATCTCCGGGGAGCTGTTTTTT. Protein sequence: CASSRTSGLISGELFF.

The chain couples TRBV4-3 to TRBJ2-6; D is ambiguous. The V gene lost 0 bases and the J gene lost 0 bases, with 6 bases spanning the gap. The germline V gene encodes CDR1 LGHNA and CDR2 YSLEER. The CDR3 has 16 amino acids. CDR3 loop: CASSQDPYSGANVLTF. CDR3 DNA sequence: TGCGCCAGCAGCCAAGATCCCTACTCTGGGGCCAACGTCCTGACTTTC.

The gene calls are TRBV15 and TRBJ1-2; D might be TRBD1 (5 bases). Germline CDR1 LNHNV, CDR2 YYDKDF (reference sequence). Trimming removed 4 bases from V and 10 bases from J, with 22 bases in between. The CDR3 contains 15 residues. In nucleotides, the CDR3 is TGTGCCACCAGCATGGGAGGGGACGTCGGGGGAATCTACACCTTC. Protein sequence: CATSMGGDVGGIYTF.

This clone showed up just a few times. This rearrangement joins TRBV6-5 to TRBJ2-2; weak D call: TRBD2 (5 bases). There are 11 residues in the CDR3. CDR1 and CDR2 (germline): MNHEY, SVGAGI. V shed 6 bases and J shed 13 bases, with 12 bases lying between them. The CDR3 nucleotides are TGTGCCAGCAGATCCTCGGGGTGGCTGTTTTTT. Protein: CASRSSGWLFF.

The chain uses TRBV25-1 and TRBJ2-1, with D possibly being TRBD2 (6 bases). Trimming left V 9 bases short and J 0 bases short, with 12 bases between. Germline values: CDR1 MGHDK, CDR2 SYGVNS. CDR3 size: 14 residues. The CDR3 sequence: CASCGKSSYNEQFF. Written as DNA, the CDR3 is TGTGCCAGTTGCGGGAAAAGCTCCTACAATGAGCAGTTCTTC.

This clone was recorded a few times. V usage is TRBV7-9 and J usage is TRBJ2-1; 9 bases align to TRBD2. V gave up 2 bases and J gave up 0 bases; unmatched junction bases: 2. Germline lookup yields CDR1 SEHNR and CDR2 FQNEAQ (reference sequence). The CDR3 covers 16 residues. Here the CDR3 DNA reads TGTGCCAGCAGCTTAAGCGGGGGGCACTCCTACAATGAGCAGTTCTTC. Protein product: CASSLSGGHSYNEQFF. The whole variable domain, filled in from reference TRBV7-9 and TRBJ2-1, reads DTGVSQNPRHKITKRGQNVTFRCDPISEHNRLYWYRQTLGQGPEFLTYFQNEAQLEKSRLLSDRFSAERPKGSFSTLEIQRTEQGDSAMYLCASSLSGGHSYNEQFFGPGTRLTVL.

The chain carries TRBV27 and TRBJ2-2; 10 bases fit TRBD2. Per germline, CDR1 MNHEY and CDR2 SMNVEV (reference sequence). The length of the CDR3 is 18 residues. Trimming cost V 2 bases and J 5 bases; bases outside gene matches: 11. Here the CDR3 reads CASSLVWTSGLGTGELFF. The CDR3 nucleotides are TGTGCCAGCAGTTTAGTTTGGACTAGCGGACTCGGGACCGGGGAGCTGTTTTTT.

The chain couples TRBV5-5 to TRBJ2-1, with 7 positions matching TRBD2. Germline V gene lookup returns CDR1 SGHKS and CDR2 YYEKEE (reference sequence). J gave up 0 bases and V 4 bases, and 7 bases lay outside the gene matches. CDR3 size: 16 residues. CDR3 region: CASSPAGVFSYNEQFF. CDR3 coding DNA: TGTGCCAGCAGCCCTGCGGGGGTATTCTCCTACAATGAGCAGTTCTTC.